This T cell receptor beta chain is from a study of early T cells in non-severe SARS-CoV-2 infection. Study-wide background: Sequencing used unsorted whole-blood bulk RNA, so chains lack pairing. Findings and caveats of the study: A preference for anti-spike CD8 responses marked VDJdb matching, which missed private and CD4 specificities.

A remark on this clonotype: Its antigen is undetermined.

CDR3 length equals 12 residues. The V gene lost 0 bases and the J gene lost 4 bases, with 3 bases spanning the gap. The germline V gene has CDR1 SGHTA and CDR2 FQGNSA. Separate cDNA molecules each had unique molecular identifiers attached to them. MiXCR was run by TCRdb on the 5' RACE reads, yielding one entry per CDR3 protein. The repertoire holds some 28,000 distinct CDR3 sequences, with roughly 5% as singletons. The chain employs TRBV7-2 and TRBJ1-2; D not certain. Sample: whole blood. The TCR was taken from an adult who was a healthcare worker with PCR-confirmed SARS-CoV-2 infection or an uninfected control (not recorded which). The CDR3 spells CASSLAGYGYTF. In nucleotides, the CDR3 is TGTGCCAGCAGCTTAGCAGGCTATGGCTACACCTTC.